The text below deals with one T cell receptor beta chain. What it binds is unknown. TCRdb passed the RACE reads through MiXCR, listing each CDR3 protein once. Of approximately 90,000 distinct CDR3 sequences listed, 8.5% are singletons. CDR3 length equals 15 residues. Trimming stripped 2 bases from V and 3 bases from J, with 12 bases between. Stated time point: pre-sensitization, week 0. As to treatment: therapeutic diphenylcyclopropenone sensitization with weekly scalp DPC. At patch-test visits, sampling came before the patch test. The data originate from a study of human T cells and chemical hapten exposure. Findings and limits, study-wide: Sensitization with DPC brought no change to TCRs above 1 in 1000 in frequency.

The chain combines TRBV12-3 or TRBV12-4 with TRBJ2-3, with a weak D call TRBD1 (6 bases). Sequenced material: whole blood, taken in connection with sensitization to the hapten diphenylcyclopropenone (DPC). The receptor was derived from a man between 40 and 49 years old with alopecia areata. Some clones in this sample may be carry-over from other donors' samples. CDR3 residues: CASSLIQGQTDTQYF. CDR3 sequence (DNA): TGTGCCAGCAGTTTAATTCAGGGACAAACAGATACGCAGTATTTT.